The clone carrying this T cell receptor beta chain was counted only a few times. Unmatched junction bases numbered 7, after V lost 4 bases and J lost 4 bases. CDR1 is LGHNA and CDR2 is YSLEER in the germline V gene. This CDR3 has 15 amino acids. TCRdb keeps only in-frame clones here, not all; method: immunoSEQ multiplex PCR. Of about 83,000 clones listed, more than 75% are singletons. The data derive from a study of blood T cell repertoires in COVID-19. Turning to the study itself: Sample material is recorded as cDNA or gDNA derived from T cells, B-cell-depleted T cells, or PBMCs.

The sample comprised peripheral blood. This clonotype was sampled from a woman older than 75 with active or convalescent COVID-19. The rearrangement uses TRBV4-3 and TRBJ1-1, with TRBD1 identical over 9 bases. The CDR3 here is CASSLRTGASTEAFF. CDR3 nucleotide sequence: TGCGCCAGCAGCCTTAGGACAGGGGCGAGCACTGAAGCTTTCTTT.